This T cell receptor beta chain came from a study of PD-1 blockade in classical Hodgkin lymphoma. Sequenced by immunoSEQ multiplex PCR; TCRdb stores in-frame clones only, minus some. This sample has some 46,000 clones, with over 70% found just once. The sample holds a few counts of this clone. Its antigen is unidentified. All the patients suffered relapse after autologous stem cell transplantation, and brentuximab vedotin exposure differed. The CDR3 contains 16 residues. V was pared by 0 bases and J by 0 bases, with 11 bases between. Germline V CDR1 and CDR2: SNHLY, FYNNEI. General observations from the study: In newly diagnosed patients, baseline TCR diversity was reportedly below that of healthy donors. By cycle point C4D1, TCR diversity had risen significantly in CD4+ cells (but not CD8+ cells). After ASCT, patients who started nivolumab under 1 year later were excluded. Why repertoires differed is undefined; disease activity or prior therapy possibly contributed.

The chain couples TRBV2 to TRBJ1-1; unclear D gene. Sequenced here: peripheral blood mononuclear cells (PBMCs), sampled before the second cycle of nivolumab. The sequence was obtained from a human donor with classical Hodgkin lymphoma. CDR3 region: CASSEARGSMNTEAFF. For the CDR3, the DNA is TGTGCCAGCAGTGAAGCACGAGGGTCCATGAACACTGAAGCTTTCTTT.